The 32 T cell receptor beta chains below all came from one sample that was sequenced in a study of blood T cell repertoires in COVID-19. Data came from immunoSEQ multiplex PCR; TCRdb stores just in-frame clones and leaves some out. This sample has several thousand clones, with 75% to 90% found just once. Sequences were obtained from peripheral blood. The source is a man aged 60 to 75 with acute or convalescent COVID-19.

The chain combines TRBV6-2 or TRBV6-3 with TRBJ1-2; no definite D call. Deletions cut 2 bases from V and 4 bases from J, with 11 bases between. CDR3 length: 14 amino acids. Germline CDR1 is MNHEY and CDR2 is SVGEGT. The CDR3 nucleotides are TGTGCCAGCAGTTACCCCGGGGTCGTCTATGGCTACACCTTC. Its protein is CASSYPGVVYGYTF.

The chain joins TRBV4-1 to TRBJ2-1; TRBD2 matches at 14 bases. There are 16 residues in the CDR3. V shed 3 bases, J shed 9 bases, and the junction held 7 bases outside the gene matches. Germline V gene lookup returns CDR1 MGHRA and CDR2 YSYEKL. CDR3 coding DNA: TGCGCCAGCAGCCAGGGGGGACTAGCGGGAGTTCGTGAGCAGTTCTTC. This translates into CASSQGGLAGVREQFF.

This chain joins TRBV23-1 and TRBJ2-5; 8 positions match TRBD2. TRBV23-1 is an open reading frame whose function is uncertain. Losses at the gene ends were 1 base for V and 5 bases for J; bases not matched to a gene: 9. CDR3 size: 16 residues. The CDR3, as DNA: TGCGCCAGCAGTCAATGCGGGGGGACGCTGGGGGAGACCCAGTACTTC. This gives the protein CASSQCGGTLGETQYF.

CDR3 DNA: TGTGCCAGTAGTGGGCCGGGACAACTACTTGAAAAACTGTTTTTT. Amino acids: CASSGPGQLLEKLFF. The genes are TRBV19 and TRBJ1-4; D is perhaps TRBD1 (6 bases). The germline V gene encodes CDR1 LNHDA and CDR2 SQIVND (reference sequence). The CDR3 loop spans 15 amino acids. The V end was cut by 5 bases, the J end by 7 bases, with 17 bases between.

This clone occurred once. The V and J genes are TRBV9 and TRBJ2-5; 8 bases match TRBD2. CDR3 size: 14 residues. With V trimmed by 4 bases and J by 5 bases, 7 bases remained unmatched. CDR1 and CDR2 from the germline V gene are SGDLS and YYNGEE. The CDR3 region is CASSPGGDRETQYF. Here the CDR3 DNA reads TGTGCCAGCAGCCCCGGGGGGGATAGGGAGACCCAGTACTTC.

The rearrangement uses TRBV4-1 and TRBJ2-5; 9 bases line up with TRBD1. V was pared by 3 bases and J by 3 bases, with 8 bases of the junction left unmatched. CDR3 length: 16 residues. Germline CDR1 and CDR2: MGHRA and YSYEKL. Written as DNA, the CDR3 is TGCGCCAGCAGCCACGTACCGGGACAGGGTAAAGAGACCCAGTACTTC. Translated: CASSHVPGQGKETQYF.

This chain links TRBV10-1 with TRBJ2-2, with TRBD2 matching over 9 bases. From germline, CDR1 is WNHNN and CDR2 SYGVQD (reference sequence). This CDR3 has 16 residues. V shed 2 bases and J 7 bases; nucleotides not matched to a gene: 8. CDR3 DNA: TGCGCCAGCAGTGAGAGGTCTAGCGGGACTGACGGGGAGCTGTTTTTT. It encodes CASSERSSGTDGELFF.

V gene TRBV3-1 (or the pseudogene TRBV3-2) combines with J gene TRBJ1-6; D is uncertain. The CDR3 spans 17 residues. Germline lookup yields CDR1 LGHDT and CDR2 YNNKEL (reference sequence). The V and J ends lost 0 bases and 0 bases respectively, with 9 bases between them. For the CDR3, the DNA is TGTGCCAGCAGCCAAGATATGGAGGGCTCCTATAATTCACCCCTCCACTTT. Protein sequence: CASSQDMEGSYNSPLHF.

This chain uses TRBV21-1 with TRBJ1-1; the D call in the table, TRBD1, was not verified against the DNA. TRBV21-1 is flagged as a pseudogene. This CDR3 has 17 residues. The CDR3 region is CASNLPLPGQGPTEAFF. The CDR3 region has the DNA TGTGCCAGCAACCTTCCCCTCCCTGGACAGGGTCCCACTGAAGCTTTCTTT.

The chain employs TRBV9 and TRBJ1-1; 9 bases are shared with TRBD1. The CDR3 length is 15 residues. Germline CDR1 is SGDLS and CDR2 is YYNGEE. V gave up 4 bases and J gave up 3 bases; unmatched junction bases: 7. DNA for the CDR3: TGTGCCAGCAGCCCAGGACAGGGGCAGGACACTGAAGCTTTCTTT. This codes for CASSPGQGQDTEAFF.

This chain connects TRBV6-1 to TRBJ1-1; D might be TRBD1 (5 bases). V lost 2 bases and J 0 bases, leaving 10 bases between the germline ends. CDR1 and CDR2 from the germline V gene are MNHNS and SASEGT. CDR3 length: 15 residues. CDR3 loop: CASSESRGMNTEAFF. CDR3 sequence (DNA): TGTGCCAGCAGTGAATCTAGGGGAATGAACACTGAAGCTTTCTTT.

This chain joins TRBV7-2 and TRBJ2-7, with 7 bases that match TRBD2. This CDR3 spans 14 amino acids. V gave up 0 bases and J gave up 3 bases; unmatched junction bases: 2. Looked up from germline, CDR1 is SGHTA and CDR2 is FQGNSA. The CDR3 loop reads CASSLAGGGYEQYV. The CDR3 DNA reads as TGTGCCAGCAGCTTAGCGGGGGGGGGCTACGAGCAGTACGTC.

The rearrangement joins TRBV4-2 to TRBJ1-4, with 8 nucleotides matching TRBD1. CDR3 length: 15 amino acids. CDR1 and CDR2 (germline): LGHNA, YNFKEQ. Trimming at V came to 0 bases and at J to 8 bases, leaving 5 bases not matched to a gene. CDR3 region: CASSQDRGTGEKLFF. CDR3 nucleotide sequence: TGTGCCAGCAGCCAAGATCGGGGGACAGGAGAAAAACTGTTTTTT.

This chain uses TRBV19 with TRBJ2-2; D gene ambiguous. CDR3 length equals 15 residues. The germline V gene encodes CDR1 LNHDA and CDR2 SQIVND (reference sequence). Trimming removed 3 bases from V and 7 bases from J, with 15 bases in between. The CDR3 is CASSMTLDTFGELFF. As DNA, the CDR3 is TGTGCCAGTAGTATGACCCTCGACACCTTCGGGGAGCTGTTTTTT.

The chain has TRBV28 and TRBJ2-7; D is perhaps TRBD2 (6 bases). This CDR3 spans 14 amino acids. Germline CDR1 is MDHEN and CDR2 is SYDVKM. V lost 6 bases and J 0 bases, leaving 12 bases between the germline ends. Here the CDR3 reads CASSRGGSSYEQYV. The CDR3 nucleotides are TGTGCCAGCAGCCGCGGAGGGAGCTCCTACGAGCAGTACGTC.

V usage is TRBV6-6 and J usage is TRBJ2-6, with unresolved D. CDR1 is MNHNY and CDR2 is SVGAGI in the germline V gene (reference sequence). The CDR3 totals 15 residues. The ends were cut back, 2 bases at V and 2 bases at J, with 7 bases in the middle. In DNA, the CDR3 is TGTGCCAGCAGTTACGGTACTACTGGGGCCAACGTCCTGACTTTC. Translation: CASSYGTTGANVLTF.

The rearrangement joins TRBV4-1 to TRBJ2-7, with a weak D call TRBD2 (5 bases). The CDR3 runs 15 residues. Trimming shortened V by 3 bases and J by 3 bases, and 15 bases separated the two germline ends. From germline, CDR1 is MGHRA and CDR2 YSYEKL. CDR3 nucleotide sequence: TGCGCCAGCAGCCAGGGGTGGGAGCGGCGCTACGAGCAGTACTTC. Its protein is CASSQGWERRYEQYF.

The CDR3: CASRGPDNSPLHF. The CDR3 DNA sequence: TGTGCCAGCAGGGGCCCGGATAATTCACCCCTCCACTTT. The chain couples TRBV6-4 to TRBJ1-6; no reliable D call. Germline lookup yields CDR1 MRHNA and CDR2 SNTAGT. The CDR3 sequence is 13 residues long. Trimming took 6 bases from V and 5 from J, leaving 8 bases between them.

Here the CDR3 DNA reads TGCGCCAGCAGCCAGGGGCCTAGCGGATCCTACAATGAGCAGTTCTTC. Translated, it gives CASSQGPSGSYNEQFF. This chain joins TRBV4-1 and TRBJ2-1, with TRBD2 matching over 7 bases. The length of the CDR3 is 16 residues. Germline V gene data show CDR1 as MGHRA and CDR2 as YSYEKL. The trim removed 3 bases at V and 1 base at J, leaving 6 bases unmatched.

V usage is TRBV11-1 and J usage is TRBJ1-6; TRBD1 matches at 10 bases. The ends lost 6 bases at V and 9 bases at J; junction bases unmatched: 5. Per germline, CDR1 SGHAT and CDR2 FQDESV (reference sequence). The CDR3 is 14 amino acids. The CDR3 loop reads CASRAGTGASPLHF. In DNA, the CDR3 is TGTGCCAGCAGAGCCGGGACAGGGGCTTCACCCCTCCACTTT.

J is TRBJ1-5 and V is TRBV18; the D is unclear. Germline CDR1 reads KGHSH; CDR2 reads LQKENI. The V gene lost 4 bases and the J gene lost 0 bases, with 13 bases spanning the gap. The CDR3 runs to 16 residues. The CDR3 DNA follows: TGTGCCAGCTCACTCACGTCGGGAAATAGCAATCAGCCCCAGCATTTT. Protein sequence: CASSLTSGNSNQPQHF.

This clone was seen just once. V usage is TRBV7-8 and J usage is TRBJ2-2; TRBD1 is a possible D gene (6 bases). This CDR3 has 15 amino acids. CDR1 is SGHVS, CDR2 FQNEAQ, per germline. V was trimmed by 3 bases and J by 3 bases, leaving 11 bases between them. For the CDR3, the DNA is TGTGCCAGCAGCTTTTTAGGACAGTACACCGGGGAGCTGTTTTTT. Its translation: CASSFLGQYTGELFF.

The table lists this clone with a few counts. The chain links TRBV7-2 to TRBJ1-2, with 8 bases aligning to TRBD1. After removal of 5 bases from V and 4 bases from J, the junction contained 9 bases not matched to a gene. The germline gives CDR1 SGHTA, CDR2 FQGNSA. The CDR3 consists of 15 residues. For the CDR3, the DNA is TGTGCCAGCAGCAAGGGGACAGGTTCTGGCTATGGCTACACCTTC. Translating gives CASSKGTGSGYGYTF.

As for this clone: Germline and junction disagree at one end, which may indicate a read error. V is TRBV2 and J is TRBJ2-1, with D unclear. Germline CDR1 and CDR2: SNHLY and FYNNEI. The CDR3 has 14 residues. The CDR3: CASSDLVSSNEQFF. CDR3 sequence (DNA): TGTGCCAGCAGTGATCTTGTGTCCTCCAATGAGCAGTTCTTC.

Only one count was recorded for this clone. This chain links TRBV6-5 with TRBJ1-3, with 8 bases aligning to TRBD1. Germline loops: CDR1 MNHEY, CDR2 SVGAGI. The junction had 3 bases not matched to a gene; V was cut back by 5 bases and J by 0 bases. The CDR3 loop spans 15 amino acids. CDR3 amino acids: CASSLTGVSGNTIYF. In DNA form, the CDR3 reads TGTGCCAGCAGTCTGACAGGGGTCTCTGGAAACACCATATATTTT.

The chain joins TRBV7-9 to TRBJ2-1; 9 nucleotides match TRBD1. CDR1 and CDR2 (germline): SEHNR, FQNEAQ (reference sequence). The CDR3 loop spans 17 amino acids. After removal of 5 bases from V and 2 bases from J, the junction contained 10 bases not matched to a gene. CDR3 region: CASSQSPQGAAYNEQFF. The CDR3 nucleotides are TGTGCCAGCAGCCAGAGTCCACAGGGGGCGGCCTACAATGAGCAGTTCTTC.

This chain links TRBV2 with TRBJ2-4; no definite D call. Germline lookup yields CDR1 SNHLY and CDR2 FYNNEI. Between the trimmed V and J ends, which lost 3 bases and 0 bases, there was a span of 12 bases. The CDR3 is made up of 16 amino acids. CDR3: CASSESLGLAKNIQYF. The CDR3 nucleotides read TGTGCCAGCAGTGAGAGTCTAGGTCTAGCCAAAAACATTCAGTACTTC.

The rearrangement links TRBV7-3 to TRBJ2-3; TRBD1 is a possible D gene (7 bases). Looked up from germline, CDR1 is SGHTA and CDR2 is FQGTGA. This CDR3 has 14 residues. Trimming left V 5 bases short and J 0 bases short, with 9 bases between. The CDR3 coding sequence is TGTGCCAGCAGCCCAGGGGGGAGCACAGATACGCAGTATTTT. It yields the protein CASSPGGSTDTQYF.

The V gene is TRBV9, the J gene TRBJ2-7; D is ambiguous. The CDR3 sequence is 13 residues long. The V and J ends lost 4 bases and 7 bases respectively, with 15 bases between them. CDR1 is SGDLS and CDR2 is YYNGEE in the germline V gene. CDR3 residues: CASSTTADGEQYF. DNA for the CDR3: TGTGCCAGCAGCACAACGGCAGACGGGGAGCAGTACTTC.

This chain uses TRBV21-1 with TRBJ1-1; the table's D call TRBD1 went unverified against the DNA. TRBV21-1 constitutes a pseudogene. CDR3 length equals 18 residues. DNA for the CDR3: TGTGCCAGCAGCCTTCAAGAGGGACACAACACAGTGAACACTGAAGCTTTCTTT. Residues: CASSLQEGHNTVNTEAFF.

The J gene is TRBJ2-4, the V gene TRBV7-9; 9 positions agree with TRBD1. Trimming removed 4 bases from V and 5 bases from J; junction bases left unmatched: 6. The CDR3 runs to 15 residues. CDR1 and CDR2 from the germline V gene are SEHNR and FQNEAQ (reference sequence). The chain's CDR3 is CASSSTGGRENIQYF. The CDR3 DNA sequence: TGTGCCAGCAGCTCGACAGGGGGGCGGGAAAACATTCAGTACTTC.

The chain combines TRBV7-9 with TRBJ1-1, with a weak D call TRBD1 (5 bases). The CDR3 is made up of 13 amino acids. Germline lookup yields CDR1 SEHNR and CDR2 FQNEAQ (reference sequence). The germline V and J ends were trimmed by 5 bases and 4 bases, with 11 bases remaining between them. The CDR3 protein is CASSTQVLTEAFF. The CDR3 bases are TGTGCCAGCAGCACACAGGTCCTCACTGAAGCTTTCTTT.